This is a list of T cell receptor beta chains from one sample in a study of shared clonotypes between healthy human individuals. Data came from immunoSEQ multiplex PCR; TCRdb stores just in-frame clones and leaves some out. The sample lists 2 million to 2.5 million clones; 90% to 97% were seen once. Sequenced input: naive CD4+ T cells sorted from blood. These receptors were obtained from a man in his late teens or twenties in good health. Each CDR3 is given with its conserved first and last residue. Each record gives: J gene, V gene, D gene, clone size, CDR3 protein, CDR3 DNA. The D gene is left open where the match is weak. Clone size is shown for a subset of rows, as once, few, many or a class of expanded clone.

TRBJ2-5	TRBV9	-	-	CASSRATQETQYF	TGTGCCAGCAGCCGGGCTACTCAAGAGACCCAGTACTTC
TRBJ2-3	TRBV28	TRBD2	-	CASRGGTDTQYF	TGTGCCAGCAGGGGGGGGACAGATACGCAGTATTTT
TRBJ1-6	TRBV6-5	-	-	CASRPPMGMNSPLHF	TGTGCCAGCAGGCCCCCTATGGGGATGAATTCACCCCTCCACTTT
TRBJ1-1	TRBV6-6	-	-	CASSPAGMNTEAFF	TGTGCCAGCAGTCCCGCGGGTATGAACACTGAAGCTTTCTTT
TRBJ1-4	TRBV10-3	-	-	CAISESGLTNEKLFF	TGTGCCATCAGTGAGTCTGGGTTAACTAATGAAAAACTGTTTTTT
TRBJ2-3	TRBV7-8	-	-	CASSLDGRDTQYF	TGTGCCAGCAGCTTAGACGGACGGGATACGCAGTATTTT
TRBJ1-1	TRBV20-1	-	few	CSASWSTEAFF	TGCAGTGCTAGTTGGAGCACTGAAGCTTTCTTT
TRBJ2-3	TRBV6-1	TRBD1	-	CASSDSGTGAPDTQYF	TGTGCCAGCAGTGATTCAGGGACAGGGGCCCCGGATACGCAGTATTTT
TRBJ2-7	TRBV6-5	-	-	CASSGRGPYEQYF	TGTGCCAGCAGTGGCAGGGGACCCTACGAGCAGTACTTC
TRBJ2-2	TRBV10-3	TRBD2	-	CAISERLAGQSNTGELFF	TGTGCCATCAGTGAACGACTAGCGGGACAGTCGAACACCGGGGAGCTGTTTTTT
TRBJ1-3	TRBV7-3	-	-	CASSSGGLPGNTIYF	TGTGCCAGCAGCTCCGGGGGCCTTCCTGGAAACACCATATATTTT
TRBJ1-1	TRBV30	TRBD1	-	CAWSVQDRGMLNTEAFF	TGTGCCTGGAGTGTACAGGACAGGGGGATGTTGAACACTGAAGCTTTCTTT
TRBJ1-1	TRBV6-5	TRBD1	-	CASSPAGQLNTEAFF	TGTGCCAGCAGTCCCGCGGGACAGTTGAACACTGAAGCTTTCTTT
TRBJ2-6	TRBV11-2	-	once	CASSLTPDGGVSGANVLTF	TGTGCCAGCAGCTTAACACCCGATGGAGGGGTATCTGGGGCCAACGTCCTGACTTTC
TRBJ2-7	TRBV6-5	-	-	CASSPTSGSLEQYF	TGTGCCAGCAGCCCGACTAGTGGTTCTCTCGAGCAGTACTTC
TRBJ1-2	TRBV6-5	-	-	CASKDGRYGYTF	TGTGCCAGCAAAGACGGGCGTTATGGCTACACCTTC
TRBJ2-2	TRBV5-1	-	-	CASSFITGELFF	TGCGCCAGCAGCTTCATCACCGGGGAGCTGTTTTTT
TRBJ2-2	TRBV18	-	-	CASSPGGTGELFF	TGTGCCAGCTCACCAGGAGGAACCGGGGAGCTGTTTTTT
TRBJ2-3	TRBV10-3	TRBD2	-	CAISESAGVSTDTQYF	TGTGCCATCAGTGAGTCGGCGGGAGTTTCCACAGATACGCAGTATTTT
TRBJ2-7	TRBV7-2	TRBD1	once	CASSLKWDSPPQYF	TGTGCCAGCAGCTTAAAGTGGGACAGTCCCCCACAGTACTTC
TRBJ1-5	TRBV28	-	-	CASSLRDTNQPQHF	TGTGCCAGCAGTTTAAGGGACACCAATCAGCCCCAGCATTTT
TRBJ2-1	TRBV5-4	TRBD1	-	CASSWAPGQGYNEQFF	TGTGCCAGCAGCTGGGCTCCGGGACAGGGCTACAATGAGCAGTTCTTC
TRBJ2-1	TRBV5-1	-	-	CASSSGTYYNEQFF	TGCGCCAGCAGCTCGGGGACCTACTACAATGAGCAGTTCTTC
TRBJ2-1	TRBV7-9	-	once	CASSLMWRSSYNEQFF	TGTGCCAGCAGCTTAATGTGGCGGAGCTCCTACAATGAGCAGTTCTTC
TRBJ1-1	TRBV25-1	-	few	CVSRRNTEAFF	TGTGTCTCTAGGCGAAACACTGAAGCTTTCTTT
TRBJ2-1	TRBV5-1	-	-	CASREDGGPYNEQFF	TGCGCCAGCAGGGAGGACGGCGGGCCCTACAATGAGCAGTTCTTC
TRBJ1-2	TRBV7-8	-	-	CASSPRDLGYGYTF	TGTGCCAGCAGCCCTCGGGACCTTGGCTATGGCTACACCTTC
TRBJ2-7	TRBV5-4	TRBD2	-	CASSLWGATSGASYEQYF	TGTGCCAGCAGCTTGTGGGGGGCGACTAGCGGGGCCTCCTACGAGCAGTACTTC
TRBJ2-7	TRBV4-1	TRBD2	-	CASSPQGSSGRYEQYF	TGCGCCAGCAGCCCACAAGGATCCAGCGGGAGGTACGAGCAGTACTTC
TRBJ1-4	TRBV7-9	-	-	CASSLGGGEKLFF	TGTGCCAGCAGCTTAGGGGGAGGTGAAAAACTGTTTTTT
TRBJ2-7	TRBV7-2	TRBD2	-	CASSRQAGTSGYSYEQYF	TGTGCCAGCAGCCGCCAAGCCGGGACTAGCGGATACTCCTACGAGCAGTACTTC
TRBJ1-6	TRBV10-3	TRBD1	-	CAISESFAFRDSDNSPLHF	TGTGCCATCAGTGAGTCTTTTGCTTTCAGGGACAGTGATAATTCACCCCTCCACTTT
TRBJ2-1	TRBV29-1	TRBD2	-	CSVEDPSGGPQYPYNEQFF	TGCAGCGTTGAAGATCCGAGCGGGGGCCCACAATACCCCTACAATGAGCAGTTCTTC